This T cell receptor beta chain was retrieved from a study of STAT5B mutations in CD4+ large granular lymphocyte leukemia. Findings and caveats of the study: TRBV06-family usage was enriched in top patient clones (8/27) versus controls (2/35). Patient CD4-sorted repertoires stayed more clonal than healthy ones after leukemic-clone removal.

Trimming stripped 3 bases from V and 5 bases from J, with 10 bases between. This CDR3 comprises 13 residues. Germline values: CDR1 KGHSH, CDR2 LQKENI. Sequencing was at survey level. Libraries were prepared by immunoSEQ multiplex PCR; TCRdb keeps only in-frame clonotypes and omits some of them. The sample has more than 30,000 clones; approximately 88% are singletons. Remarks on this clone: Its antigen is currently unknown.

This receptor was identified in a human donor in good health. This chain uses TRBV18 with TRBJ2-5; D may be TRBD1 (5 bases). What was sequenced was CD4+ T cells from blood buffy coats. CDR3 in DNA: TGTGCCAGCTCACCTGGACATCTGGAGACCCAGTACTTC. It encodes CASSPGHLETQYF.